Below, 7 T cell receptor beta chains from the same sample are listed, as sequenced in a study of T cells after posttransplantation cyclophosphamide (dated by TCRdb to the mid-2010s). In light of the paper, this sample's treatment or condition label describes: high-dose cyclophosphamide on days +3 and +4 as single-agent GVHD prophylaxis. PTCy patients received busulfan and fludarabine conditioning, a related or unrelated marrow graft, and cyclophosphamide on days +3 and +4. The library was prepared using the immunoSEQ multiplex PCR assay. What TCRdb holds here is the immuneACCESS table cut down to in-frame rearrangements. Part of the clones is not present; checked against another copy, under half of the missing clones reflect an unresolved V gene, and the others are unexplained. The sample table contains about 8,000 clones; only one count was recorded for around 90% of them. Together, the top ten hold approximately 1.2% of the sample.

The sequenced sample was CD4+ T cells sorted from blood, obtained approximately 1,300 days after allogeneic stem cell transplant with posttransplant cyclophosphamide. These receptors came from a female patient in her 50s who received an allogeneic stem cell transplant from a related donor, was CMV-positive, and had no GVHD. After a transplant, some T cells may be of graft donor origin.

The V call is TRBV5-1, the J call TRBJ1-2; 10 nucleotides align to TRBD1. V lost 4 bases to trimming and J lost 5 bases; unmatched junction nucleotides: 8. This CDR3 has 15 amino acids. Germline-derived CDR1 and CDR2 are SGHRS and YFSETQ. The CDR3 region has the DNA TGCGCCAGCAGCGGCCGGGACAGGGGAAGGTATGGCTACACCTTC. It yields the protein CASSGRDRGRYGYTF.

This clone was seen a few times. The chain uses TRBV7-3 and TRBJ1-5; no definite D call. The CDR3 is made up of 13 amino acids. The V and J ends lost 5 bases and 6 bases respectively, with 11 bases between them. Germline CDR1 and CDR2: SGHTA and FQGTGA. For the CDR3, the DNA is TGTGCCAGCAGCACAGAGAATGGTCAGCCCCAGCATTTT. It is translated as CASSTENGQPQHF.

This clone was seen a single time. This chain links TRBV10-1 with TRBJ2-7; D unclear. CDR3 length: 14 amino acids. Germline CDR1 and CDR2: WNHNN and SYGVQD (reference sequence). Between the trimmed V and J ends, which lost 1 base and 8 bases, there was a span of 15 bases. The CDR3 loop reads CASSELAEPPQQYF. The CDR3 region has the DNA TGCGCCAGCAGTGAGTTGGCGGAACCGCCCCAGCAGTACTTC.

V is TRBV30 and J is TRBJ2-7; perhaps TRBD2 as D (5 bases). The germline gives CDR1 GTSNPN, CDR2 SVGIG (reference sequence). Trimming pared 2 bases from V and 4 bases from J, leaving 9 bases between. This CDR3 spans 12 amino acids. CDR3 protein: CAWSPAGYEQYF. The DNA of the CDR3 is TGTGCCTGGAGTCCGGCGGGTTACGAGCAGTACTTC.

The chain carries TRBV7-2 and TRBJ1-2; 11 bases map to TRBD1. After removal of 3 bases from V and 6 bases from J, the junction contained 6 bases not matched to a gene. The CDR3 totals 15 residues. CDR1 and CDR2 (germline): SGHTA, FQGNSA. Written as DNA, the CDR3 is TGTGCCAGCAGCTTCCGGACAGGGGGCCTCGATGGCTACACCTTC. Translated: CASSFRTGGLDGYTF.

The chain is built from TRBV27 and TRBJ2-5; 9 bases fit TRBD2. In germline, CDR1 is MNHEY, CDR2 SMNVEV (reference sequence). The junction had 10 bases not matched to a gene; V was cut back by 3 bases and J by 2 bases. This CDR3 has 17 residues. Here the CDR3 reads CASSFTAALAGQETQYF. CDR3 in DNA: TGTGCCAGCAGTTTTACGGCGGCTCTAGCGGGACAAGAGACCCAGTACTTC.

V gene TRBV30 combines with J gene TRBJ2-5; a weak D match, TRBD1 (6 bases). V was trimmed by 5 bases and J by 5 bases, leaving 12 bases between them. The CDR3 contains 12 residues. Germline assignment: CDR1 GTSNPN and CDR2 SVGIG (reference sequence). The CDR3 protein is CAWSSQGETQYF. CDR3 coding DNA: TGTGCCTGGTCTTCCCAGGGGGAGACCCAGTACTTC.